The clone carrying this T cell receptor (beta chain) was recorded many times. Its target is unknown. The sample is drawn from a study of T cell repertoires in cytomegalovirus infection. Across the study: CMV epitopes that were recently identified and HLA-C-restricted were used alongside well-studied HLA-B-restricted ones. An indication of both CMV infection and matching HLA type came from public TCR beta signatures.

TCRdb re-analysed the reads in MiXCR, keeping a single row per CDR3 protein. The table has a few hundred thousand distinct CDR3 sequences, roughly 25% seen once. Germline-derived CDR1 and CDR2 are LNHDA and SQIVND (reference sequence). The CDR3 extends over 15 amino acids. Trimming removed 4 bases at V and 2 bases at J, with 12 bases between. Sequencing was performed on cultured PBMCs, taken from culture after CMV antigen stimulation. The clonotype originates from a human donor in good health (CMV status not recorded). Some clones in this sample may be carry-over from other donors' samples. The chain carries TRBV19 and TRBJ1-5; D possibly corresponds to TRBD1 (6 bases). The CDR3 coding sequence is TGTGCCAGTAGTAGCGGGGGCGCGGGCAATCAGCCCCAGCATTTT. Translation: CASSSGGAGNQPQHF.